The present T cell receptor beta chain was sequenced within a study of blood T cell repertoires in COVID-19. On the study more broadly: T cells, B-cell-depleted T cells, or PBMCs provided the cDNA or gDNA that served as material.

The authors' processing: The assay estimated nucleated cells by amplifying reference gene primers. Only in-frame clones appear in the TCRdb table, and some are missing; sequencing was by immunoSEQ multiplex PCR. V, J and clone size reflect that table, while D and trimming were determined from the DNA. The table includes a few hundred thousand clones, roughly nine tenths detected once. Allocation to cohorts depended on clinical history reported by the participants. Exposed participants encountered a COVID-19 case during the 2 weeks preceding study entry. V was cut by 2 bases and J by 7 bases, with 11 bases left in between. This CDR3 region has 13 residues. Germline CDR1 is GTSNPN and CDR2 is SVGIG (reference sequence).

The gene calls are TRBV30 and TRBJ2-2; D is ambiguous. Sequencing input: PBMCs or T cells enriched from blood (not recorded which). The receptor was derived from a middle-aged woman who had been exposed to COVID-19. The CDR3 spells CAWSFAEGGELFF. The CDR3 DNA is TGTGCCTGGAGTTTCGCGGAAGGCGGGGAGCTGTTTTTT.